A single sample gave rise to the 28 T cell receptor beta chains below, sequenced in a study of shared clonotypes between healthy human individuals. This table comes from immunoSEQ multiplex PCR, and its TCRdb copy is limited to in-frame clones, with some not included. The table shows roughly 2,300,000 clones, with 85% to 95% occurring only once. Sequencing was carried out using naive CD4+ T cells from PBMCs. Subset described: CD45RA+ positively selected. Source of these receptors: a man younger than 30 in good health. Some clones in this sample may be carry-over from other donors' samples.

The V and J genes are TRBV2 and TRBJ2-1, with 12 bases that match TRBD1. The germline CDR1 and CDR2 sequences are SNHLY and FYNNEI. This CDR3 has 16 amino acids. J lost 5 bases, V lost 6 bases, and 8 bases had no gene match. The CDR3 coding sequence is TGTGCCAGCAGGACCGGGACAGGGGGCAGCGACAATGAGCAGTTCTTC. It encodes CASRTGTGGSDNEQFF.

This chain links TRBV13 with TRBJ2-3, with 9 bases identical to TRBD1. Per the germline V gene, CDR1 is PRHDT and CDR2 is FYEKMQ (reference sequence). V gave up 5 bases and J gave up 6 bases; unmatched junction bases: 9. The CDR3 has 15 amino acids. CDR3 bases: TGTGCCAGCAGCGGAGGGACAGGGAGAAGGGATACGCAGTATTTT. It specifies CASSGGTGRRDTQYF.

This sequence joins TRBV6-1 and TRBJ1-1; no definite D call. Germline V gene sequence: CDR1 MNHNS, CDR2 SASEGT. There are 13 residues in the CDR3. The V and J ends lost 6 bases and 7 bases respectively, with 15 bases between them. CDR3 in DNA: TGTGCCAGCAGCTTGAATGGTTGGGATGAAGCTTTCTTT. It encodes CASSLNGWDEAFF.

This chain joins TRBV28 and TRBJ1-1, with a tentative D call TRBD1 (5 bases). Per the germline V gene, CDR1 is MDHEN and CDR2 is SYDVKM. Trimming cost V 7 bases and J 8 bases, with 26 bases left between them. The CDR3 has 16 amino acids. The CDR3 nucleotides are TGTGCCAGCACCTCCCCCTGGGGCACCGGGAAGGAGGAAGCTTTCTTT. Translation: CASTSPWGTGKEEAFF.

Comments on this clone: Other DNA sequences of this sample code for an identical CDR3. V is TRBV29-1 and J is TRBJ2-7; D call uncertain. Per germline, CDR1 SQVTM and CDR2 ANQGSEA. The V gene lost 4 bases and the J gene lost 1 base, with 5 bases spanning the gap. The CDR3 covers 11 residues. The CDR3 DNA is TGCAGCGTTGTAGGTTCCTACGAGCAGTACTTC. Protein sequence: CSVVGSYEQYF.

The chain has TRBV10-2 and TRBJ2-6; D ambiguous. Germline-derived CDR1 and CDR2 are WSHSY and SAAADI. This CDR3 contains 13 residues. The V end was cut by 4 bases, the J end by 2 bases, with 3 bases between. The CDR3 coding sequence is TGCGCCAGCAGTGTCCCTGGGGCCAACGTCCTGACTTTC. Its translation: CASSVPGANVLTF.

This rearrangement joins TRBV28 to TRBJ1-3; D gene ambiguous. Trimming pared 6 bases from V and 0 bases from J, leaving 9 bases between. Germline CDR1 MDHEN, CDR2 SYDVKM. This CDR3 region has 14 residues. CDR3 DNA: TGTGCCAGCAGCCTTATGGGCTCTGGAAACACCATATATTTT. It is translated as CASSLMGSGNTIYF.

The chain employs TRBV11-2 and TRBJ2-3; 8 positions agree with TRBD2. The CDR3 extends over 17 amino acids. Losses at the gene ends were 4 bases for V and 2 bases for J; bases not matched to a gene: 11. CDR1 is SGHAT and CDR2 is FQNNGV in the germline V gene. The CDR3 DNA sequence: TGTGCCAGCAGCTCCCGAGGCGTAGCGGGACCCACAGATACGCAGTATTTT. Protein: CASSSRGVAGPTDTQYF.

The genes are TRBV6-6 and TRBJ1-6, with TRBD1 as a possible D gene (5 bases). This CDR3 has 15 amino acids. Germline V CDR1 and CDR2: MNHNY, SVGAGI (reference sequence). Between the trimmed V and J ends, which lost 6 bases and 5 bases, there was a span of 14 bases. CDR3 amino acids: CASSPADRNNSPLHF. CDR3 DNA: TGTGCCAGCAGCCCGGCCGACAGAAATAATTCACCCCTCCACTTT.

This chain joins TRBV15 and TRBJ1-2; tentatively, D is TRBD1 (6 bases). There are 15 residues in the CDR3. The germline V gene encodes CDR1 LNHNV and CDR2 YYDKDF (reference sequence). Trimming removed 0 bases from V and 4 bases from J, with 12 bases in between. The CDR3 loop is CATSRDPGQLYGYTF. DNA of the CDR3: TGTGCCACCAGCAGAGATCCAGGACAGCTCTATGGCTACACCTTC.

The chain joins TRBV7-9 to TRBJ1-1; TRBD1 matches 8 bases. Germline CDR1 reads SEHNR; CDR2 reads FQNEAQ (reference sequence). This CDR3 has 14 amino acids. Trimming cost V 1 base and J 4 bases; bases outside gene matches: 2. CDR3 region: CASSLGQGTTEAFF. In nucleotides, the CDR3 is TGTGCCAGCAGCTTAGGACAGGGGACCACTGAAGCTTTCTTT.

The chain carries TRBV5-1 and TRBJ1-1; D might be TRBD1 (5 bases). CDR3 length: 15 amino acids. Germline CDR1 reads SGHRS; CDR2 reads YFSETQ. Trimming removed 1 base from V and 5 bases from J, with 15 bases in between. The CDR3 DNA reads as TGCGCCAGCAGCTTGTTTCTGGGGGGTAGTACTGAAGCTTTCTTT. Translated, it gives CASSLFLGGSTEAFF. The entire variable domain, with the rest obtained from reference TRBV5-1 and TRBJ1-1, is as follows: KAGVTQTPRYLIKTRGQQVTLSCSPISGHRSVSWYQQTPGQGLQFLFEYFSETQRNKGNFPGRFSGRQFSNSRSEMNVSTLELGDSALYLCASSLFLGGSTEAFFGQGTRLTVV.

This chain uses TRBV27 with TRBJ1-2, with 9 bases aligning to TRBD1. V was pared by 3 bases and J by 3 bases, with 2 bases of the junction left unmatched. The length of the CDR3 is 14 residues. Per the germline V gene, CDR1 is MNHEY and CDR2 is SMNVEV (reference sequence). This chain's CDR3 is CASSLGQGDYGYTF. The DNA for the CDR3 is TGTGCCAGCAGTTTGGGACAGGGAGACTATGGCTACACCTTC.

The gene calls are TRBV4-2 and TRBJ2-5; 11 bases line up with TRBD2. Germline values: CDR1 LGHNA, CDR2 YNFKEQ. V was pared by 4 bases and J by 1 base, with 8 bases of the junction left unmatched. The CDR3 totals 17 residues. The CDR3 nucleotides read TGTGCCAGCAGCCGGACGAGTACTAGCGGGGGCCAAGAGACCCAGTACTTC. Protein: CASSRTSTSGGQETQYF.

The chain is built from TRBV4-3 and TRBJ2-4, with D possibly matching TRBD1 (5 bases). This CDR3 contains 16 residues. V was pared by 4 bases and J by 5 bases, with 18 bases between. Germline V gene sequence: CDR1 LGHNA, CDR2 YSLEER. The CDR3 spells CASSPRQNSWENIQYF. In nucleotides, the CDR3 is TGCGCCAGCAGCCCCCGACAGAATAGCTGGGAAAACATTCAGTACTTC.

The chain uses TRBV7-8 and TRBJ2-1, with 8 nucleotides matching TRBD1. V lost 4 bases and J lost 8; bases outside the gene matches: 4. This CDR3 contains 13 residues. CDR1 SGHVS and CDR2 FQNEAQ come from the germline V gene. The CDR3 DNA reads as TGTGCCAGCAGCTCACTGACAGGGGATGAGCAGTTCTTC. It codes for CASSSLTGDEQFF.

The chain is built from TRBV7-6 and TRBJ2-1; 11 positions match TRBD2. With 5 bases clipped from V and 0 bases from J, the junction kept 12 bases outside the gene matches. In germline, CDR1 is SGHVS, CDR2 FNYEAQ. The CDR3 consists of 19 residues. CDR3 sequence: CASSIRASGGLSSYNEQFF. The CDR3 region has the DNA TGTGCCAGCAGCATAAGGGCTAGCGGGGGGCTTAGCTCCTACAATGAGCAGTTCTTC.

The rearrangement uses TRBV5-6 and TRBJ2-1, with 9 bases aligning to TRBD1. Germline values: CDR1 SGHDT, CDR2 YYEEEE. The CDR3 contains 17 residues. With 0 bases clipped from V and 2 bases from J, the junction kept 6 bases outside the gene matches. CDR3 in amino acids: CASSLGPGQGTYNEQFF. Here the CDR3 DNA reads TGTGCCAGCAGCTTGGGGCCGGGACAGGGCACCTACAATGAGCAGTTCTTC.

The chain is built from TRBV4-2 and TRBJ1-5; D unresolved. Trimming took 0 bases from V and 3 from J, leaving 15 bases between them. This CDR3 has 17 amino acids. CDR1 and CDR2 (germline): LGHNA, YNFKEQ. The CDR3 loop is CASSQDRSFGNNQPQHF. The CDR3 DNA is TGTGCCAGCAGCCAAGATAGAAGTTTTGGTAACAATCAGCCCCAGCATTTT.

A single count supports this clone. The chain has TRBV18 and TRBJ1-3; no clear D. This CDR3 has 14 amino acids. V lost 6 bases, J lost 0 bases, and 9 bases lay in between. Germline V gene data show CDR1 as KGHSH and CDR2 as LQKENI. CDR3 sequence: CASSASNSGNTIYF. DNA of the CDR3: TGTGCCAGCTCCGCCTCGAACTCTGGAAACACCATATATTTT.

The chain recombines TRBV5-4 with TRBJ2-2, with D perhaps TRBD1 or TRBD2 (6 bases each). The CDR3 is made up of 15 amino acids. CDR1 is SGHNT, CDR2 YYREEE, per germline (reference sequence). V was shortened by 0 bases and J by 5 bases, with 11 bases between the two germline ends. The CDR3 coding sequence is TGTGCCAGCAGCTTGGCTCAGGGGAGGACCGGGGAGCTGTTTTTT. Its protein is CASSLAQGRTGELFF.

Concerning this clone itself: Germline and junction disagree at one end, which may indicate a read error. The chain employs TRBV7-9 and TRBJ2-7; D ambiguous. CDR3 length: 8 amino acids. Looked up from germline, CDR1 is SEHNR and CDR2 is FQNEAQ (reference sequence). The CDR3 region has the DNA TGTGCCAGCAGCCCACAGAGCTTC. Encoded protein: CASSPQSF.

This clone was counted a few times. The chain carries TRBV21-1 and TRBJ2-2; no DNA check was done on the table's D call, TRBD1. TRBV21-1 has pseudogene status. The CDR3 contains 11 residues. The DNA for the CDR3 is TGTGGAGCAGGGAACACCGGGGAGCTGTTTTTT. Protein product: CGAGNTGELFF.

Comments on this clone: Other DNA sequences in this specimen translate into the identical CDR3. The chain combines TRBV10-3 with TRBJ1-1; D may be TRBD1 (5 bases). V was clipped by 4 bases and J by 4 bases, with 7 bases between them. The CDR3 length is 12 residues. Germline CDR1 and CDR2: ENHRY and SYGVKD. CDR3 sequence: CAISGGGTEAFF. CDR3 nucleotides: TGTGCCATCAGTGGGGGGGGCACTGAAGCTTTCTTT.

V and J are TRBV28 and TRBJ1-4; a weak D match, TRBD1 (6 bases). CDR1 is MDHEN, CDR2 SYDVKM, per germline. The V end was cut by 5 bases, the J end by 8 bases, with 12 bases between. The CDR3 is 13 amino acids. This CDR3 is CASSRGGKEKLFF. The CDR3, as DNA: TGTGCCAGCAGTCGGGGGGGCAAGGAAAAACTGTTTTTT.

Note on this clone: This sample includes further DNA sequences coding for the same CDR3. The rearrangement joins TRBV7-8 to TRBJ2-3; 7 positions match TRBD2. Trimming at V came to 0 bases and at J to 3 bases, leaving 0 bases not matched to a gene. The germline CDR1 and CDR2 sequences are SGHVS and FQNEAQ. The CDR3 is made up of 14 amino acids. The CDR3 protein is CASSLASGTDTQYF. For the CDR3, the DNA is TGTGCCAGCAGCTTAGCTAGCGGGACAGATACGCAGTATTTT.

The V call is TRBV9, the J call TRBJ1-1; D is unclear. The CDR3 consists of 16 residues. Germline loops: CDR1 SGDLS, CDR2 YYNGEE. The V end was cut by 0 bases, the J end by 5 bases, with 17 bases between. The CDR3 protein is CASSVAGGLGETEAFF. The CDR3 region has the DNA TGTGCCAGCAGCGTAGCTGGAGGGCTGGGAGAAACTGAAGCTTTCTTT.

The CDR3 is CASSSLGQGNTGELFF. The CDR3, as DNA: TGTGCCAGCAGTTCCCTGGGACAGGGGAACACCGGGGAGCTGTTTTTT. The V and J genes are TRBV28 and TRBJ2-2, with 9 nucleotides matching TRBD1. The ends lost 4 bases at V and 1 base at J; junction bases unmatched: 4. CDR1 is MDHEN and CDR2 is SYDVKM in the germline V gene. CDR3 size: 16 residues.